The 8 T cell receptor beta chains reported below all come from one sample, sequenced in a study of T cells in Graves' hyperthyroidism and ophthalmopathy. TCR beta CDR3 regions were amplified from RNA transcripts. Initially, a first-round RT-PCR of the TCR CDR3 employed the HTBI primer set. Each CDR3 protein is one row after TCRdb ran MiXCR on the multiplex PCR reads. The repertoire holds 490,000 or so distinct CDR3 sequences, with 20% to 25% as singletons. The sequencing sample was made of blood. These receptors all stem from an older woman with Graves' ophthalmopathy.

The gene calls are TRBV5-1 and TRBJ2-2; perhaps TRBD1 as D (6 bases). In germline, CDR1 is SGHRS, CDR2 YFSETQ. Deletions cut 0 bases from V and 7 bases from J, with 7 bases between. The CDR3 is 13 residues long. This CDR3 reads CASSLAQGGELFF. The CDR3 DNA sequence: TGCGCCAGCAGCTTGGCACAGGGCGGGGAGCTGTTTTTT.

This clonotype was seen a handful of times. The gene calls are TRBV3-1 and TRBJ2-2, with a possible D match to TRBD1 (6 bases). Trimming stripped 2 bases from V and 5 bases from J, with 15 bases between. The germline V gene encodes CDR1 LGHDT and CDR2 YNNKEL (reference sequence). The CDR3 is made up of 16 amino acids. The CDR3 sequence is CASSQHPGTITGELFF. In nucleotides, the CDR3 is TGTGCCAGCAGCCAACATCCCGGGACAATAACCGGGGAGCTGTTTTTT.

V and J are TRBV10-3 and TRBJ2-5, with a tentative D call TRBD1 (6 bases). Germline V gives CDR1 ENHRY, CDR2 SYGVKD. CDR3 length equals 14 residues. V was shortened by 6 bases and J by 2 bases, with 13 bases between the two germline ends. As DNA, the CDR3 is TGTGCCATCAGCCCCGGGACAAATCAAGAGACCCAGTACTTC. It encodes CAISPGTNQETQYF.

The chain has TRBV6-1 and TRBJ1-1; D uncertain. The CDR3 extends over 16 amino acids. Germline CDR1 reads MNHNS; CDR2 reads SASEGT. Trimming removed 8 bases from V and 1 base from J, with 20 bases in between. The DNA for the CDR3 is TGTGCCAGCTCACCACGGGTCAGCACGTCGAACACTGAAGCTTTCTTT. It codes for CASSPRVSTSNTEAFF.

The chain recombines TRBV7-9 with TRBJ1-1; D uncertain. Germline V gene lookup returns CDR1 SEHNR and CDR2 FQNEAQ (reference sequence). The CDR3 is 12 amino acids. V was cut by 9 bases and J by 1 base, with 9 bases left in between. The CDR3 DNA follows: TGTGCCAGTTTCAGGAAGAACACTGAAGCTTTCTTT. Translating gives CASFRKNTEAFF. The full variable domain, its missing parts supplied by reference TRBV7-9 and TRBJ1-1, is DTGVSQNPRHKITKRGQNVTFRCDPISEHNRLYWYRQTLGQGPEFLTYFQNEAQLEKSRLLSDRFSAERPKGSFSTLEIQRTEQGDSAMYLCASFRKNTEAFFGQGTRLTVV.

J is TRBJ1-2 and V is TRBV20-1; D is possibly TRBD1 (5 bases). V was trimmed by 5 bases and J by 3 bases, leaving 16 bases between them. This CDR3 spans 14 amino acids. CDR1 is DFQATT and CDR2 is SNEGSKA in the germline V gene (reference sequence). Written as DNA, the CDR3 is TGCAGTGCTCCTGAAAGCCCAGGGCACTATGGCTACACCTTC. Residues: CSAPESPGHYGYTF.

This clonotype occurred a few times. The rearrangement uses TRBV20-1 and TRBJ1-1, with unresolved D. The V and J ends lost 3 bases and 3 bases respectively, with 11 bases between them. The CDR3 has 13 residues. In germline, CDR1 is DFQATT, CDR2 SNEGSKA (reference sequence). DNA for the CDR3: TGCAGTGCTAGCTATGGGGTGGACACTGAAGCTTTCTTT. This gives the protein CSASYGVDTEAFF.

There are a few counts of this clonotype. The DNA of the CDR3 is TGTGCCAGCAGTTTCCTCGGAGCGGGAGGCGAGCAGTACTTC. It yields the protein CASSFLGAGGEQYF. This chain links TRBV6-2 or TRBV6-3 with TRBJ2-7; 9 bases match TRBD2. Germline V gene lookup returns CDR1 MNHEY and CDR2 SVGEGT. This CDR3 spans 14 amino acids. Trimming took 4 bases from V and 6 from J; bases not matched to a gene: 7.